This TCR beta chain was retrieved from a study of blood T cell repertoires in COVID-19 (TCRdb year 2020). As for the study more broadly: Collaborator samples came from the United States, Italy and Spain and covered acute and convalescent phases of COVID-19. The prospective study material was composed of cDNA or gDNA derived from T cells, B-cell-depleted T cells, or PBMCs. Subjects who had been exposed to COVID-19, were actively infected with it, or had recovered from it provided the deeply sampled blood TCRbeta repertoires that made up the dataset. The repertoires were released in a freely available public database intended as a resource for research on the immune response to SARS-CoV-2. The samples were drawn from the first 160 participants of the ongoing ImmuneRACE study and from 950 to 1,500 subjects provided by 6 global collaborators. The sample metadata nearly always contained a de-identified subject ID, COVID-19 status, age in years and sex. Where HLA class I and class II types were available, the types were taken from metadata supplied by the sample provider, not from assay-based typing.

In the germline V gene, CDR1 corresponds to SQVTM and CDR2 to ANQGSEA. The CDR3, cysteine through phenylalanine, is 15 amino acids long. Only the CDR3 part of the read is kept: 45 bases, read in frame from the first base. V lost 3 bases and J lost 3 bases, and the count of bases not matched to a germline gene is 7. In Seattle, one collaborating source enrolled patients while the infection was active and tracked those patients longitudinally over the course of disease. Each collaborating institution followed its own protocols to collect whole blood in K2EDTA tubes. For TCRbeta analysis, collaborator samples were shipped as frozen whole blood, as isolated PBMCs, or as DNA extracted from either sample type. The immunoSEQ Assay, a bias-controlled multiplex PCR, was used to amplify TCRbeta CDR3 regions from genomic DNA. The study's processing was this. The number of nucleated cells in each sample was estimated from the amplification of reference gene primers within the assay. Sequence reads were collapsed and filtered to measure the absolute abundance of every unique TCRbeta CDR3 rearrangement. For each sample, productive Simpson clonality was calculated by taking the square root of Simpson's diversity index across productive rearrangements. Drawn from immuneACCESS, this table holds only the in-frame rearrangements with V and J called that TCRdb kept. Clones are partly lost; checked studies trace under half to an unresolved V gene and leave the rest unexplained. The V and J calls and clone size are taken from that table; D and trimming were inferred from the DNA. Here the sample has about 210,000 clones; around 85% occur a single time. The ten largest make up more than 2% of the sample.

A word on this clone: Its target antigen remains unknown. It has no much larger one-base neighbor in the sample; base qualities were not kept.

Study-wide conclusions, independent of this receptor: Clinical and demographic metadata were provided uncurated, with the amount varying by source and participant.

The chain couples TRBV29-1 to TRBJ2-1; the junction holds 8 bases that match TRBD2. The origin of this receptor is a woman between 70 and 85 years old with COVID-19, enrolled during active disease. Sequencing input: peripheral blood. The DNA sequence reads TGCAGCGTTGACCCCGGGGGGGGCGGCTACAATGAGCAGTTCTTC. This yields the protein CSVDPGGGGYNEQFF.